This TCR beta chain was sequenced in a study of CD8 T cells in ankylosing spondylitis. Study outcomes and limitations: Disease-linked clones bore a CD8+ phenotype and were relatively rare in peripheral blood. Clones tied to disease were said to be significantly enriched in matched ankylosing spondylitis synovial fluid. Blood from ankylosing spondylitis patients appeared to carry a characteristic eight-variant TCR beta motif.

This clonotype appeared a few times. Its antigen is as yet unknown. Molecular-barcoded quantitative 5'-RACE produced these TCR beta libraries. TCRdb redid the calling of the 5' RACE reads with MiXCR, one entry per CDR3 protein. The data contain 250,000 to 350,000 distinct CDR3 sequences, 20% of them singletons. The CDR3 totals 16 residues. The junction had 6 bases not matched to a gene; V was cut back by 5 bases and J by 2 bases. Germline lookup yields CDR1 SGHVS and CDR2 FNYEAQ. The chain carries TRBV7-6 and TRBJ2-2, with 9 bases aligning to TRBD1. This clonotype originated in a female donor with ankylosing spondylitis or in good health (not recorded which). The sequenced sample consisted of blood, either unsorted or a sorted T cell fraction (not recorded which). The CDR3 nucleotides read TGTGCCAGCAGCCCCGGGACAGGGCAAAACACCGGGGAGCTGTTTTTT. It is translated as CASSPGTGQNTGELFF.